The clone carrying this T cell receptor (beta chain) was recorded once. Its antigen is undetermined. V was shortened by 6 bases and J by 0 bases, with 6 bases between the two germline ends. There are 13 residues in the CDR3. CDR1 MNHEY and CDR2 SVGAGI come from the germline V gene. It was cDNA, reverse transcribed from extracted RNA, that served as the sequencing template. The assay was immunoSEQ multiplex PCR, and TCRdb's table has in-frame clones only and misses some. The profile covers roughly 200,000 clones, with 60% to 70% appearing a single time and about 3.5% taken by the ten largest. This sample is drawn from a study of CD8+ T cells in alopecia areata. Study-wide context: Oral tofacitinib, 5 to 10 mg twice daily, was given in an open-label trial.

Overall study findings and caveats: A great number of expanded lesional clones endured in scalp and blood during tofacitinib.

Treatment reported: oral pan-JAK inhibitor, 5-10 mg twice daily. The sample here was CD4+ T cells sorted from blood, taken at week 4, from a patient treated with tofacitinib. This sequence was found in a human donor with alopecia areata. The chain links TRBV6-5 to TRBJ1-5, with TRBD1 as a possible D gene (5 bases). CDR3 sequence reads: CASRRGSNQPQHF. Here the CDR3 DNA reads TGTGCCAGCAGAAGGGGTAGCAATCAGCCCCAGCATTTT.